A selection of T cell receptor beta chains follows, all from one sample in a study of response to subunit inactivated influenza vaccine. TCRdb used MiXCR to reprocess the RT-PCR reads, holding one entry per CDR3 protein. The table shows hundreds of thousands of distinct CDR3 sequences, with roughly 10% occurring only once. The material was PBMCs from blood, obtained on the day of vaccination. The source is a man aged 50 to 60 who received an inactivated influenza vaccine. CDR3s include the opening cysteine and the closing phenylalanine or tryptophan. A D gene is named only where the DNA matches it firmly. The size of a clone is reported for some rows only, either as once, few or many, or as a class for expanded clones.

J | length | size | D | V | CDR3 | DNA
TRBJ2-1 | 11 | NA | NA | TRBV7-9 | CASSPWYEQFF | TGTGCCAGCAGCCCGTGGTATGAGCAGTTCTTC
TRBJ1-2 | 12 | NA | NA | TRBV28 | CASIERNYGYTF | TGTGCCAGCATTGAAAGAAACTATGGCTACACCTTC
TRBJ2-7 | 13 | few | TRBD2 | TRBV6-1 | CASKGLAAIEQYF | TGTGCCAGCAAAGGACTAGCGGCAATCGAGCAGTACTTC
TRBJ1-5 | 14 | few | TRBD1 | TRBV20-1 | CSARRDRGGQPQHF | TGCAGTGCCCGCAGGGACAGGGGCGGTCAGCCCCAGCATTTT
TRBJ1-5 | 13 | few | NA | TRBV6-2/TRBV6-3 | CASSWGLNQPQHF | TGTGCCAGCAGTTGGGGACTCAATCAGCCCCAGCATTTT
TRBJ2-7 | 14 | NA | NA | TRBV10-3 | CAISEFTGSYEQYF | TGTGCCATCAGTGAGTTTACAGGGAGCTACGAGCAGTACTTC
TRBJ2-5 | 14 | NA | TRBD1 | TRBV7-2 | CASSTTGGQETQYF | TGTGCCAGCAGCACAACAGGGGGCCAAGAGACCCAGTACTTC
TRBJ1-1 | 14 | NA | TRBD1 | TRBV20-1 | CSALRTGGSTEAFF | TGCAGTGCTCTCCGGACAGGGGGAAGCACTGAAGCTTTCTTT
TRBJ2-7 | 13 | few | NA | TRBV6-6 | CATGQRSSYEQYF | TGTGCCACTGGACAGAGGAGCTCCTACGAGCAGTACTTC
TRBJ2-7 | 15 | few | NA | TRBV5-6 | CASSLLTLRDYEQYF | TGTGCCAGCAGCTTGTTAACACTCCGGGACTACGAGCAGTACTTC
TRBJ2-7 | 17 | few | NA | TRBV18 | CASSPRGGTAMAYEQYF | TGTGCCAGCTCACCCCGCGGGGGGACAGCGATGGCCTACGAGCAGTACTTC
TRBJ1-1 | 15 | NA | TRBD1 | TRBV10-3 | CAISESSADRGGAFF | TGTGCCATCAGTGAGTCGTCGGCTGACAGGGGTGGGGCTTTCTTT
TRBJ2-1 | 14 | many | NA | TRBV10-3 | CAISGQDSYNEQFF | TGTGCCATCAGTGGACAGGACTCCTACAATGAGCAGTTCTTC
TRBJ2-2 | 15 | many | TRBD1 | TRBV5-1 | CASSPWDRGAGELFF | TGCGCCAGCAGCCCCTGGGACAGGGGCGCCGGGGAGCTGTTTTTT
TRBJ2-3 | 15 | NA | NA | TRBV15 | CATSRLARATDTQYF | TGTGCCACCAGCAGATTGGCCAGGGCCACAGATACGCAGTATTTT
TRBJ2-6 | 18 | NA | TRBD2 | TRBV10-3 | CAISEFGGGFPGANVLTF | TGTGCCATCAGTGAGTTCGGGGGAGGGTTCCCTGGGGCCAACGTCCTGACTTTC
TRBJ2-1 | 14 | many | TRBD1 | TRBV28 | CASKRQGSYNEQFF | TGTGCCAGCAAGCGACAGGGGTCCTACAATGAGCAGTTCTTC
TRBJ2-5 | 16 | NA | NA | TRBV12-3/TRBV12-4 | CASSLDARGWGETQYF | TGTGCCAGCAGTTTAGACGCCAGGGGATGGGGGGAGACCCAGTACTTC
TRBJ2-7 | 17 | many | TRBD1 | TRBV6-2/TRBV6-3 | CASSPWGWTGERYEQYF | TGTGCCAGCAGTCCTTGGGGATGGACAGGGGAGAGGTACGAGCAGTACTTC
TRBJ2-7 | 16 | NA | TRBD1 | TRBV7-8 | CASSLYAQGAKSEQYF | TGTGCCAGCAGCCTTTATGCACAGGGGGCGAAGAGCGAGCAGTACTTC
TRBJ2-7 | 16 | many | TRBD1 | TRBV5-6 | CASSLPGQGIPYEQYF | TGTGCCAGCAGCTTGCCGGGACAGGGGATACCCTACGAGCAGTACTTC
TRBJ2-7 | 14 | few | NA | TRBV5-8 | CASSLGDISYEQYF | TGTGCCAGCAGCTTGGGGGACATCTCCTACGAGCAGTACTTC
TRBJ2-1 | 15 | NA | NA | TRBV27 | CASSSSTSSYNEQFF | TGTGCCAGCAGTTCGTCTACGAGCTCCTACAATGAGCAGTTCTTC
TRBJ2-6 | 17 | few | NA | TRBV29-1 | CSARTRGHPSGANVLTF | TGCAGCGCGAGAACAAGAGGACATCCGTCTGGGGCCAACGTCCTGACTTTC
TRBJ2-2 | 17 | few | TRBD1 | TRBV3-1 | CASSKQLTGASTGELFF | TGTGCCTCCTCCAAGCAGTTGACAGGGGCCTCCACCGGGGAGCTGTTTTTT
TRBJ2-7 | 14 | NA | NA | TRBV19 | CASSPRDPSYEQYF | TGTGCCAGTAGTCCCAGGGACCCCTCCTACGAGCAGTACTTC
TRBJ2-5 | 13 | few | NA | TRBV3-1 | CASSQRPQETQYF | TGTGCCAGCAGCCAACGGCCTCAAGAGACCCAGTACTTC
TRBJ1-5 | 16 | many | NA | TRBV5-1 | CASSLENKYSNQPQHF | TGCGCCAGCAGCTTGGAAAACAAATATAGCAATCAGCCCCAGCATTTT
TRBJ2-2 | 15 | few | NA | TRBV9 | CASSVGGGIAGELFF | TGTGCCAGCAGCGTAGGTGGAGGGATCGCCGGGGAGCTGTTTTTT
TRBJ1-5 | 13 | few | TRBD1 | TRBV7-2 | CASSPRGHQPQHF | TGTGCCAGCAGCCCTAGGGGGCATCAGCCCCAGCATTTT
TRBJ1-1 | 14 | few | NA | TRBV5-6 | CASSLVGSGTEAFF | TGTGCCAGCAGCTTGGTCGGTTCGGGAACTGAAGCTTTCTTT
TRBJ2-2 | 13 | NA | NA | TRBV28 | CASRPGRSGSCFF | NA
TRBJ2-4 | 15 | many | NA | TRBV10-3 | CAISEGARSKNIQYF | TGTGCCATCAGTGAAGGGGCACGTTCCAAAAACATTCAGTACTTC
TRBJ1-1 | 14 | NA | TRBD1 | TRBV5-1 | CASSLGTGNAEAFF | TGCGCCAGCAGCCTCGGGACAGGGAACGCTGAAGCTTTCTTT
TRBJ2-5 | 15 | NA | NA | TRBV5-6 | CASSEPVPVRETQYF | TGTGCCAGCAGCGAGCCGGTTCCGGTTAGGGAGACCCAGTACTTC
TRBJ2-2 | 15 | few | NA | TRBV12-3/TRBV12-4 | CASSFAAVNTGELFF | TGTGCCAGCAGTTTTGCAGCGGTGAACACCGGGGAGCTGTTTTTT
TRBJ2-3 | 14 | few | TRBD2 | TRBV4-3 | CASSQVAGGDTQYF | TGCGCCAGCAGCCAAGTAGCGGGGGGTGATACGCAGTATTTT
TRBJ1-6 | 14 | few | NA | TRBV12-3/TRBV12-4 | CASSLASSSSPLHF | TGTGCCAGCAGTTTGGCCTCGTCAAGTTCACCCCTCCACTTT
TRBJ2-1 | 11 | NA | NA | TRBV20-1 | CSARAGSEQFF | TGCAGTGCTAGAGCGGGCTCTGAGCAGTTCTTC
TRBJ1-2 | 15 | NA | NA | TRBV3-1 | CASSPGPGSNYGYTF | TGTGCCAGCAGTCCAGGGCCCGGGTCCAACTATGGCTACACCTTC
TRBJ2-3 | 17 | few | NA | TRBV4-3 | CASSQEARRGYTDTQYF | TGCGCCAGCAGCCAAGAGGCAAGGCGGGGCTACACAGATACGCAGTATTTT
TRBJ2-1 | 16 | few | NA | TRBV3-1 | CASSQDTAGSYNEQFF | TGTGCCAGCAGCCAAGATACGGCGGGGTCCTACAATGAGCAGTTCTTC
TRBJ2-1 | 16 | few | NA | TRBV20-1 | CSALGGPPGDYGEQFF | TGCAGTGCTCTCGGGGGGCCACCTGGGGATTACGGTGAGCAGTTCTTC
TRBJ2-5 | 11 | NA | NA | TRBV3-1 | CASSQGTTQYF | TGTGCCAGCAGCCAGGGGACAACCCAGTACTTC
TRBJ2-5 | 12 | few | NA | TRBV20-1 | CSANRQIETQYF | TGCAGTGCCAACCGACAGATTGAGACCCAGTACTTC
TRBJ2-7 | 16 | NA | TRBD2 | TRBV6-1 | CASSPRTSGGLYEQYF | TGTGCCAGCAGTCCTCGGACTAGCGGGGGACTCTACGAGCAGTACTTC
TRBJ1-1 | 16 | once | NA | TRBV5-1 | CASSLEGAHQNIEAFF | TGCGCCAGCAGCTTGGAAGGGGCGCATCAGAACATTGAAGCTTTCTTT
TRBJ2-4 | 14 | few | TRBD1 | TRBV27 | CASSLWGQENIQYF | TGTGCCAGCAGTTTATGGGGACAGGAAAACATTCAGTACTTC
TRBJ2-1 | 15 | NA | NA | TRBV6-2/TRBV6-3 | CASRAAPDPYNEQFF | TGTGCCAGCCGGGCCGCGCCGGACCCCTACAATGAGCAGTTCTTC
TRBJ2-5 | 15 | few | TRBD1 | TRBV7-9 | CASSFTGTGFQTQYF | TGTGCCAGCAGCTTTACCGGGACAGGGTTTCAGACCCAGTACTTC
TRBJ2-1 | 14 | NA | NA | TRBV7-2 | CASSLNRKYNEQFF | TGTGCCAGCAGCTTAAACAGGAAATACAATGAGCAGTTCTTC
TRBJ1-4 | 13 | NA | NA | TRBV12-3/TRBV12-4 | CASRQVGGEKLFF | TGTGCCAGCAGGCAGGTTGGGGGTGAAAAACTGTTTTTT
TRBJ2-2 | 14 | many | NA | TRBV7-9 | CASAENANTGELFF | TGTGCCAGCGCAGAAAACGCGAACACCGGGGAGCTGTTTTTT
TRBJ1-1 | 19 | NA | NA | TRBV6-2/TRBV6-3 | CASSHPPYMVTGTNTEAFF | TGTGCCAGCAGTCACCCCCCCTATATGGTGACAGGTACTAACACTGAAGCTTTCTTT
TRBJ2-5 | 15 | NA | TRBD1 | TRBV9 | CASSPRGQGPETQYF | TGTGCCAGCAGCCCCAGAGGACAGGGGCCGGAGACCCAGTACTTC
TRBJ1-3 | 12 | NA | NA | TRBV7-2 | CASALLGNTIYF | TGTGCCAGCGCCCTCCTTGGAAACACCATATATTTT
TRBJ2-5 | 14 | few | TRBD2 | TRBV20-1 | CSASSSGRRETQYF | TGCAGTGCTAGCTCCAGCGGGAGGAGGGAGACCCAGTACTTC
TRBJ2-7 | 15 | NA | NA | TRBV4-2 | CASSQDPGLSYEQYF | TGTGCCAGCAGCCAAGATCCAGGGTTGTCCTACGAGCAGTACTTC
TRBJ2-7 | 11 | NA | NA | TRBV30 | CAWSEDYEQYF | TGTGCCTGGAGTGAGGATTACGAGCAGTACTTC
TRBJ2-2 | 16 | NA | TRBD1 | TRBV6-1 | CASSERQGRNTGELFF | TGTGCCAGCAGTGAACGACAGGGGAGGAACACCGGGGAGCTGTTTTTT